This T cell receptor (beta chain) emerged from a study of control samples from healthy donors and cancer patients. Using immunoSEQ multiplex PCR, the repertoire was profiled, and TCRdb retains in-frame clones only, with some absent. The sample lists roughly 190,000 clones; 91% were seen once. The V and J ends lost 4 bases and 5 bases respectively, with 9 bases between them. Germline lookup yields CDR1 MRHNA and CDR2 SNTAGT. This CDR3 region has 13 residues. The sequence came from a woman aged 25 to 39 in good health. Material for sequencing was blood. This chain uses TRBV6-4 with TRBJ2-4; TRBD2 is a possible D gene (5 bases). CDR3: CASSAGIENIQYF. The CDR3 nucleotides are TGTGCCAGCAGTGCCGGGATTGAAAACATTCAGTACTTC.